This T cell receptor (beta chain) was sequenced in a study of control samples from healthy donors and cancer patients. Germline V CDR1 and CDR2: MNHEY, SVGAGI. CDR3 length: 14 residues. V dropped 4 bases and J dropped 5 bases, with 14 bases sitting between them. Assay: immunoSEQ multiplex PCR; the TCRdb copy retains only in-frame clones and omits some. The sample contains approximately 230,000 clones, over 70% of which appear only once. The origin of this receptor is a woman in her sixties with lung cancer. Sequencing was performed on PBMCs. This chain links TRBV6-5 with TRBJ1-2; D perhaps matches TRBD1 (6 bases). CDR3 bases: TGTGCCAGCAGTTCTCCCGGGACACCTTATGGCTACACCTTC. Translation gives CASSSPGTPYGYTF.